This T cell receptor (beta chain) was recovered during a study of cytomegalovirus exposure and HLA in healthy donors (TCRdb year 2017). Concerning the study at large: According to a later analysis, one platform produced both the 110 or so validation repertoires and the 700 or so repertoires of the first cohort. The study aimed to test whether signatures of past pathogen exposure could be identified by cataloging public T cell receptors. In addition to the first cohort of 650 to 800 subjects, a separate validation cohort of 130 or so different subjects was used. The study combined high-throughput TCR immunosequencing, statistical association of individual TCRs with disease status, and machine learning to predict cytomegalovirus infection status.

What the work shows at the level of the full study, not this receptor alone: The study listed 150 to 200 TCR beta chains as associated with cytomegalovirus. Cytomegalovirus status was reported to be diagnosed by the classifier with high specificity and sensitivity in both the original and validation cohorts. Across donors, most TCR sequences were observed very rarely, whereas some public TCRs were present in many individuals. Subsequent analysis determined that TCRs grouped into clusters in the first cohort also showed a tendency toward co-occurrence across the 90 to 150 validation repertoires, and roughly 94% of cluster scores exceeded 0. A later analysis lacked HLA typing for the validation cohort, so it scored co-occurrence in that cohort across all 110 or so repertoires. The authors suggested that the approach could potentially be extended to other disease states and immunological phenotypes. A few of the identified cytomegalovirus-associated TCR beta chains were confirmed in vitro to be specific for cytomegalovirus antigens.

Concerning this clone: Its cognate antigen has yet to be identified. One base away there is no much larger clone; base qualities are not given.

Separate from the approximately 700-subject first cohort, the validation cohort of about 120 subjects was the group to which the donors belonged. To prepare the library, the immunoSEQ multiplex PCR assay was applied. For the original study's pipeline: A statistical classification framework was built for diagnosing cytomegalovirus status from the catalog of TCR beta chain sequences. TCRdb mirrors the immuneACCESS table, restricted to in-frame sequences. Some clones are absent from its copies; in checked studies, under half trace to an unresolved V gene, and the reason for the others is unknown. The DNA was the basis for D and trimming; V, J and clone size are from that table. This sample is represented by tens of thousands of clones; around 85% of them were singletons. Together, the top ten hold about 3% of the sample. Reading the germline V gene gives CDR1 SQVTM and CDR2 ANQGSEA. Clipping removes 6 bases from V and 0 bases from J, with 6 as the unmatched junction base count. The CDR3 numbers 16 residues from cysteine through phenylalanine. Of all the DNA, just the CDR3 is kept, 48 bases in frame from base 1.

The source of this sequence is a man between 25 and 39 years old in good health and CMV-seronegative. The V and J genes are TRBV29-1 and TRBJ2-4; TRBD2 lines up with 12 middle nucleotides. Sequencing input: PBMCs. The CDR3 region: CSVDGLAGIAKNIQYF. The nucleotides are TGCAGCGTCGATGGACTAGCGGGAATAGCCAAAAACATTCAGTACTTC.